This T cell receptor (beta chain) was profiled in a study of shared clonotypes between healthy human individuals (TCRdb year 2020). As for the study more broadly: A few men and a couple of women, aged 18 to 49 years, made up the cohort. For each donor, CD4 naive and CD4 memory were each given three plates, CD8 naive was given two plates, and CD8 memory was given one plate. To estimate repertoire size and how much clonotype sharing occurs between individuals, the study deeply sequenced the blood TCR repertoires of roughly 5 healthy adults. To increase sequencing depth and limit assay-specific biases, different laboratories used diverse techniques to prepare libraries and sequence TCR repertoires. Leukapheresis yielded between about 0.85 and 9 billion PBMCs per donor.

What the work shows at the level of the full study, not this receptor alone: Based on pairwise subsampling, the degree of clonotype sharing among donors was expected to be affected by sequencing depth. Because the study included a small number of donors, the genetic and exposure-history diversity represented was limited. Even with the large sequencing depth, rarefaction of the sorted-subset datasets indicated that sequencing was incomplete. Sampling was restricted to blood, and TCR repertoires in tissue are likely to differ from TCR repertoires in blood. Approximately 5% of naive CD4, 3.5% of naive CD8, 2% to 2.5% of memory CD4, and 0.35% to 0.5% of memory CD8 clonotypes were shared across a few donors. Naive subsets generally had larger estimated clonotype richness than memory subsets. Compared with non-shared clonotypes, the clonotypes found in all four sorted-subset donors had higher generation probabilities.

Reading the germline V gene gives CDR1 SGHVS and CDR2 FQNEAQ. V has 5 bases trimmed and J has 4 bases trimmed; junction bases matching no gene number 16. The CDR3 sequence holds 17 residues, the cysteine and phenylalanine included. Only CDR3 DNA is held: 51 bases, read in frame from base 1. Worth noting for this clone: The antigen it recognizes is unknown. No base quality values were provided; no much bigger clone lies one nucleotide off.

Using the deep immunoSEQ assay, multiplex PCR amplified TCR CDR3 regions from genomic DNA. Extracted genomic DNA from each cell subset was spread evenly across all wells of several immunoSEQ 96-well plates, with each plate serving as a replicate. For sorted subsets, each replicate PCR was loaded with roughly 0.2 ug genomic DNA, equivalent to 25,000 to 30,000 T cell genomes. Purified libraries were measured with a Qubit 3.0 fluorometer, size-checked on a Bioanalyzer 2100, and measured again with the KAPA Library Quantification kit. Every immunoSEQ 96-well plate was sequenced on a dedicated single-read 150-cycle Illumina NextSeq 550 flow cell. In the source study's methods: The immunoSEQ output contained only junctional sequences without quality scores, so filtering could not match that applied to full-length reads. To assign V/J genes and CDR3, sequences were annotated against IMGT germline references using PyIR, a Python wrapper for IgBLAST v1.9. Reads were removed for weak V/J assignments (E-value above 1e-6), missing CDR3, stop codons, out-of-frame junctions, or ambiguous translated residues. V3J clonotypes were defined by identical inferred V gene, J gene, and CDR3 amino acid sequence. Percentage overlap between repertoires was calculated by dividing the number of shared unique clonotypes by the size of the smaller repertoire. Three approaches were used to assess repertoire richness: RTK rarefaction, the Chao1 estimator, and Recon v2.1 estimates of unobserved clonotypes. For all TCRbeta clonotypes obtained by the gDNA method from a handful of donors, generation probabilities were computed with OLGA. This is the immuneACCESS table as TCRdb keeps it, with only in-frame sequences that have V and J called. A part of the clones is gone; compared with another copy, unresolved V genes explain less than half, and the rest is unexplained. That table is the source of V, J and clone size, and D and trimming were worked out from the DNA. Here the sample has about 610,000 clones; approximately 96% occur a single time. The biggest ten clones account for roughly 0.12% of the sample.

CD8 naive samples consisted of CD45RO-negative cells that were positively selected for CCR7, yielding a CD45RA+CCR7+ population without TemRA cells. Healthy HIV-negative adults with no recently reported acute infections or vaccinations were included as donors. Every donor was a Caucasian adult residing in Nashville, Tennessee, USA. Blood was obtained by leukapheresis, after which PBMCs were separated by Ficoll-Histopaque density gradient centrifugation and cryopreserved in liquid nitrogen vapor phase. Analytical flow cytometry was used to check the purity and quantity of each magnetically sorted T cell population. Each sorted fraction had its genomic DNA isolated and then quantified by UV absorbance on a Nanodrop 2000c.

The rearranged segments are TRBV7-8 and TRBJ2-7; 8 of the junction bases match TRBD1. The receptor's source is a woman aged 30 to 39 in good health. Sequenced sample: naive CD8+ T cells sorted from blood. The cell subset or site label of this sample denotes: CD45RA+CCR7+. The CDR3 region: CASSQHILGDRPYEQYF. Read as DNA, the sequence is TGTGCCAGCAGCCAGCATATATTGGGGGACAGGCCTTACGAGCAGTACTTC.